This TCR beta chain derives from a study of OX40 agonist ivuxolimab in advanced cancers. The data were produced by immunoSEQ multiplex PCR, yet TCRdb's version contains in-frame clones alone and is incomplete. The sample yields some 19,000 clones, 60% to 85% seen once. Germline CDR1 is MNHEY and CDR2 is SMNVEV (reference sequence). The CDR3 is made up of 11 amino acids. After removal of 9 bases from V and 6 bases from J, the junction contained 2 bases not matched to a gene. Systemic immunosuppression or autoimmune disease history was grounds to exclude patients. This clonotype was obtained from an adult with an advanced solid tumor such as melanoma, head and neck, liver or kidney cancer. The J gene is TRBJ2-1, the V gene TRBV27; 7 bases agree with TRBD1. Specimen: CD4+ or CD8+ T cells sorted from blood, collected in a trial of the OX40 agonist ivuxolimab. CDR3 sequence: CASGDSNEQFF. The DNA of the CDR3 is TGTGCCAGTGGGGACAGCAATGAGCAGTTCTTC.